This T cell receptor beta chain emerged from a study of cytomegalovirus exposure and HLA in healthy donors (dated by TCRdb to about 2017). Background for the entire study: In an earlier analysis of 450 to 750 of the donors, 276 Gb of sequence data and 90 million to 130 million unique TCR beta sequences from 180 million or so T cells were reported. An early release covering just under 650 HLA-typed donors comprised approximately 300 gigabases of sequencing data and approximately 85 million unique TCR sequences. Of the 350 to 400 genotyped donors, 65% to 90% fell in the genetic ancestry cluster associated with self-reported Caucasian donors. The study aimed to test whether cataloging public T cell receptors could reveal signatures of past pathogen exposure. The T cell repertoires of 550 to 850 subjects were profiled by immunosequencing and related to cytomegalovirus serostatus. Besides the first cohort of some 670 subjects, a separate validation cohort made up of roughly 130 different subjects was used. The study combined high-throughput TCR immunosequencing, statistical association of individual TCRs with disease status, and machine learning to predict cytomegalovirus infection status. To study patterns of TCR occurrence, a later analysis re-analyzed previously published TCR beta repertoires from 600 to 750 donors and added high-resolution HLA genotyping. Rather than using new phenotypic data, the later analysis identified candidate immune exposures from TCR beta sequences and from how often those sequences occurred across donors. An earlier analysis of 587 of the donors used high-throughput TCR beta sequencing to judge whether each TCR beta V gene segment behaved as functional or pseudogenic. Donor age, sex, ethnicity and CMV serostatus were collected together with the repertoire data. A later genetic analysis took genome-wide SNP genotypes for about 55% of the 666 donors and used that subset as a discovery cohort. All discovery cohort repertoires had been generated on a single sequencing platform. Class I and class II HLA loci were covered by the typing at four-digit resolution. The number of donors typed differed by locus, with roughly 620-630 for A, B, C, DRB1 and DQB1, over 500 for DQA1, 600 to 610 for DPA1, and around 450 for DPB1. Five DR-DQ haplotypes were treated as single units for association and clustering because of strong linkage in the cohort. Among a few hundred genotyped donors of the cohort, an average of roughly 240,000 unique TCR beta nucleotide sequences were sequenced per donor, roughly 20% of them non-productive.

A note on this clone: Its antigen is unknown. One end of the junction varies from germline; a read error may be responsible.

The full study reports these points: In a later analysis, TCR association rates were found to vary across HLA loci, with the most associated TCRs seen for DRB1 alleles and the fewest for HLA-C alleles. Linkage disequilibrium might explain the correlated functional status among segregating V segments, but an unknown experimental factor could not be ruled out. The classifier was reported to diagnose cytomegalovirus status with high specificity and sensitivity in both the original cohort and the validation cohort. Because HLA typing was unavailable for some donors at each locus, only the typed subset was used in association tests. In the study, 164 TCR beta chains were listed as associated with cytomegalovirus. In a later analysis, HLA-associated TCR beta chains were found to be more clonally expanded and to have lower generation probabilities than equally common non-associated chains. Compared with the roughly 700-donor mean, donors in an Asian-associated ancestry cluster had fewer N-insertions in productive TCRs, according to a later genetic analysis. This cohort had only TCR beta chains sequenced, and the lack of alpha or paired-chain data limited which features could be detected. Some IMGT-functional V segments, including TRBV6-2 and TRBV6-3, could not be distinguished by the 87-base-pair reads and were therefore excluded. A later genetic analysis associated a missense DCLRE1C variant with V-gene and J-gene trimming of TCR beta chains, and an independent cohort replicated the association. A further reported finding was that TCR beta sequences accurately predicted the HLA-A and HLA-B alleles for most subjects in the first cohort. In an earlier analysis of fewer than 750 of the donors, most TCR beta V segments were observed in productive rearrangements about 90% or about 30% of the time, broadly matching IMGT annotations. Presence/absence analyses assumed roughly uniform sequencing depth across donors, an assumption that may not hold. In vitro tests confirmed that three of the cytomegalovirus-associated TCR beta chains recognize cytomegalovirus antigens. Strong co-occurrence of HLA alleles, especially DR and DQ, made assigning TCR associations to individual alleles difficult. A cluster of highly shared sequence variants was judged likely to represent a technical artifact of the sequencing pipeline. It was suggested by the authors that the approach could potentially be generalized to other disease states and immunological phenotypes. CMV serostatus was the only immune exposure information available for the cohort. At a false discovery rate of 0.05, a later analysis linked 15,000 to 20,000 TCR beta sequences to specific HLA alleles. A later analysis found that most CMV-associated TCR beta chains appeared HLA-restricted, with HLA associations seemingly driven largely by CMV exposure. While some public TCRs were present in many individuals, most TCR sequences turned up only very rarely across donors. Several of the top co-occurrence clusters appeared to be linked to parvovirus B19, influenza, CMV and Epstein-Barr virus, according to a later analysis. Because counts were too low, roughly 16 rarely observed V segments, including chromosome 9 orphons, were excluded from the earlier analysis of 500 to 700 of the donors.

The cohort was made up of roughly 670 healthy bone marrow donors. At the time of sampling, all cohort members were nominally healthy, though unrecorded immune exposures were likely present. The donor tested CMV seropositive and was one of the 289 seropositive cohort members. A peripheral blood sample was provided by each donor, and peripheral blood mononuclear cells were used for TCR beta sequencing. The Qiagen DNeasy Blood Extraction Kit was used to extract genomic DNA from the blood cell samples. The CDR3, cysteine through phenylalanine, is 12 amino acids long. Just the 36-base CDR3 DNA is kept, in frame starting at base 1. From the germline V gene, CDR1 is MNHEY and CDR2 is SVGAGI. Library preparation used the immunoSEQ multiplex PCR assay. For the multiplex PCR, a mixture combining 60 forward primers for TCR Vbeta segments and 13 reverse primers for TCR Jbeta segments was used. Amplification of the CDR3 region of rearranged TCR beta genes was performed with a multiplex PCR assay on genomic DNA. Amplified TCR beta libraries were sequenced as 87-base-pair reads on the Illumina HiSeq System. As for the authors' bioinformatics: Across the 670 or so repertoires, a later analysis counted 80 million or so unique TCR beta chains, around 10 million of which were shared by at least two donors. To remove PCR and sequencing errors, raw reads were error-corrected and collapsed into unique sequences using a nearest-neighbor algorithm that merged closely related sequences. Alignment of CDR3 sequences to IMGT reference sequences was used to assign V, D and J gene segments. For a sequence to be retained, a match of at least six nucleotides to both a V gene segment and a J gene segment was required. A rearrangement was called productive if the CDR3 had no stop codons and remained in frame with V and J, and every other rearrangement was called non-productive. CDR3 was defined by IMGT convention, running from the second conserved V-encoded cysteine to the conserved J-encoded phenylalanine. Sequences without an unambiguous match to a single V gene segment were excluded from the earlier analysis of about 600 of the donors. An earlier analysis of 587 of the donors called V segments functional above 56.7% productive rearrangements and segregating when the between-donor standard deviation exceeded 5%. A statistical classification framework was built for diagnosing cytomegalovirus status from the catalog of TCR beta chain sequences. A later analysis assigned V and J genes by comparing TCR nucleotide sequences with IMGT/GENE-DB human TR gene sequences. A later analysis assigned CDR3 sequences and most-parsimonious VDJ recombination scenarios with the TCRdist pipeline. A later analysis defined each TCR beta chain by its CDR3 amino acid sequence plus V-gene family, and excluded reads lacking a unique V-gene family. In a later analysis, approximately 640 highly shared, low-generation-probability nucleotide sequences were removed to address suspected cross-contamination and a sequencing artifact. A later analysis calculated a clonal expansion index for each public chain from normalized within-repertoire ranks of inferred template counts. In a later analysis, generation probabilities were computed with a VDJ recombination model fitted to out-of-frame rearrangements, and the resulting probabilities were checked against IGoR. A later analysis scored TCR-TCR, TCR-HLA and TCR-CMV co-occurrence with hypergeometric tests, applying a repertoire-size bias correction to TCR pairs. A later analysis estimated false discovery rates by permuting HLA or CMV assignments 20 times. In a later analysis, co-occurring TCRs were grouped using DBSCAN, and TCRdist sequence similarity was added for clustering within HLA-allele-positive subsets. Co-occurrence clustering excluded repertoires with fewer than 30,000 or more than 120,000 public chains, plus five with anomalous nucleotide sharing. This immuneACCESS table, as held by TCRdb, lists in-frame sequences with V and J called but not all clones. Of the missing ones, under half trace to an unresolved V gene in checked studies; the others have no known cause. The V and J calls and clone size were taken over from that table, and D and trimming were inferred from the DNA. The table held for this sample gives 150,000 to 200,000 clones. The ten most abundant clones make up approximately 0.8% of the sample.

The clonotype was recovered from a young woman in good health and CMV-seropositive. Sequencing was performed on PBMCs. The chain employs TRBV6-5 and TRBJ2-1; TRBD2 could be the D gene, as 5 bases match. The base sequence is TGTACCAGCAGCCGACCCGGGAACCCGCAGTTCTTC. This sequence encodes CTSSRPGNPQFF.